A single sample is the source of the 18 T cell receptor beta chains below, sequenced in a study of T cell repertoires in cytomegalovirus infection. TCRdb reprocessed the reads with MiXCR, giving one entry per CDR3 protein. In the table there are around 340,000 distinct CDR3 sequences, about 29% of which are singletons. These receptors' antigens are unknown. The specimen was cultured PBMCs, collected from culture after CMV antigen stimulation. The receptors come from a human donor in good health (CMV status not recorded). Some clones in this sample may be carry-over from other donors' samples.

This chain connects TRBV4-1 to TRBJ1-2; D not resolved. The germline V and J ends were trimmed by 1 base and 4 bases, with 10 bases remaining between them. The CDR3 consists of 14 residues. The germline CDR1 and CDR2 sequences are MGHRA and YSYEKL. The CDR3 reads CASSQVAEGYGYTF. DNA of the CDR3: TGCGCCAGCAGCCAAGTAGCGGAAGGCTATGGCTACACCTTC.

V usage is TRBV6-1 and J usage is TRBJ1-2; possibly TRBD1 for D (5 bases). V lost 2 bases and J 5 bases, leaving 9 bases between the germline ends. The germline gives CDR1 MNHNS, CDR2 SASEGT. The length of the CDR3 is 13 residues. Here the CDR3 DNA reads TGTGCCAGCAGTGAACAGGCAGGGTATGGCTACACCTTC. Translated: CASSEQAGYGYTF.

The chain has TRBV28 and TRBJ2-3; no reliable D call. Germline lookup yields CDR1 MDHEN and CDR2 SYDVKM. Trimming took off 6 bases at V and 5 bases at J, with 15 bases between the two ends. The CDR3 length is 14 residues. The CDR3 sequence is CASSVSVMGDTQYF. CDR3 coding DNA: TGTGCCAGCAGCGTCAGTGTGATGGGAGATACGCAGTATTTT.

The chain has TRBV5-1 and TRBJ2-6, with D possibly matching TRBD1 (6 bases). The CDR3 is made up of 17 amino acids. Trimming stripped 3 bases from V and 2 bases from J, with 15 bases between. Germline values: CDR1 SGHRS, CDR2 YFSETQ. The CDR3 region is CASSSDGRGTGANVLTF. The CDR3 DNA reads TGCGCCAGCAGCTCGGACGGCAGGGGTACTGGGGCCAACGTCCTGACTTTC.

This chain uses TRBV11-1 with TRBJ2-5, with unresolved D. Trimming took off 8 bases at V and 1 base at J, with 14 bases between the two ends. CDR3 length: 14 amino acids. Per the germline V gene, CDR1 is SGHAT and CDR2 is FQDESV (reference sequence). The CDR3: CASRREEIQETQYF. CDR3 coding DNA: TGTGCCAGCCGGCGCGAGGAGATCCAAGAGACCCAGTACTTC.

CDR3 in amino acids: CASSPRTDTEAFF. Written as DNA, the CDR3 is TGTGCCAGCTCACCGAGGACAGACACTGAAGCTTTCTTT. The chain links TRBV18 to TRBJ1-1; D might be TRBD1 (6 bases). The CDR3 has 13 amino acids. Germline V gene lookup returns CDR1 KGHSH and CDR2 LQKENI. Trimming removed 3 bases at V and 3 bases at J, with 8 bases between.

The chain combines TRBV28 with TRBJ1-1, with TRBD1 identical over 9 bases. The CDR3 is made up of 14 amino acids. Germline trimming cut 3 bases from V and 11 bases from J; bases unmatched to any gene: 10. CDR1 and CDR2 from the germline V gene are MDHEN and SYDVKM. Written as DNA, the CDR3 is TGTGCCAGCAGTTTCCACGGGACAGGGCGAGGGGCTTTCTTT. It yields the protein CASSFHGTGRGAFF.

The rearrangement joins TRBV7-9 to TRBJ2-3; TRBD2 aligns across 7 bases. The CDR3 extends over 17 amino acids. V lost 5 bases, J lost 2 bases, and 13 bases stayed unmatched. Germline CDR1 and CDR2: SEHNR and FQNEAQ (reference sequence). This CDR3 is CASSGRESRVNTDTQYF. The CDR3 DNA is TGTGCCAGCAGCGGGCGGGAGAGTCGGGTGAACACAGATACGCAGTATTTT.

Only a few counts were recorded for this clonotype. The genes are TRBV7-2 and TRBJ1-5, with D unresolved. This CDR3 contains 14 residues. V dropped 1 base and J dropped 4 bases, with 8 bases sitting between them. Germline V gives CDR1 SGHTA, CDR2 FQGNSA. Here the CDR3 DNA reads TGTGCCAGCAGCTTAGTATCGGGGAATCAGCCCCAGCATTTT. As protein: CASSLVSGNQPQHF.

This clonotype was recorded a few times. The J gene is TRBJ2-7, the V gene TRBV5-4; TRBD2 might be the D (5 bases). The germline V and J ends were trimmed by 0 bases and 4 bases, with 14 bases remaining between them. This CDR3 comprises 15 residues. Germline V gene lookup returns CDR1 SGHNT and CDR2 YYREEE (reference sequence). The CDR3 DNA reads TGTGCCAGCAGCTTGGGGGGTCTAGGCGGGTACGAGCAGTACTTC. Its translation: CASSLGGLGGYEQYF.

CDR3 in amino acids: CASSLWAGDNEKLFF. The CDR3 DNA reads as TGTGCCAGCAGTTTATGGGCGGGGGATAATGAAAAACTGTTTTTT. This rearrangement joins TRBV28 to TRBJ1-4; a possible D gene is TRBD1 (5 bases). Per the germline V gene, CDR1 is MDHEN and CDR2 is SYDVKM. Trimming left V 0 bases short and J 4 bases short, with 9 bases between. The CDR3 sequence is 15 residues long.

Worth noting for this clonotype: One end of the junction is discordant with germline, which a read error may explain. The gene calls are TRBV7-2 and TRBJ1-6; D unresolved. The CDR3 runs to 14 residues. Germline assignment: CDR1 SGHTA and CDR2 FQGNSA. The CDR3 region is CASNLLRTDSPLHF. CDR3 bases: TGTGCCAGCAACTTATTGCGGACGGATTCACCCCTCCACTTT.

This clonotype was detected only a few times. The CDR3: CASSQDVLPWGGRETQYF. The CDR3 DNA is TGCGCCAGCAGCCAAGATGTATTACCCTGGGGGGGGCGAGAGACCCAGTACTTC. The chain recombines TRBV4-1 with TRBJ2-5, with D possibly being TRBD2 (7 bases). Between the trimmed V and J ends, which lost 0 bases and 4 bases, there was a span of 21 bases. This CDR3 comprises 18 residues. Germline assignment: CDR1 MGHRA and CDR2 YSYEKL.

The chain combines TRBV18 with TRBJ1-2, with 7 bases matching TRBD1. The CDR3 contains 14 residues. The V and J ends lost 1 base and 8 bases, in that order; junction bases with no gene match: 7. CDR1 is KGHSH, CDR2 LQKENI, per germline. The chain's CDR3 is CASSPREGAIGYTF. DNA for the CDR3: TGTGCCAGCTCACCACGGGAGGGGGCAATCGGCTACACCTTC.

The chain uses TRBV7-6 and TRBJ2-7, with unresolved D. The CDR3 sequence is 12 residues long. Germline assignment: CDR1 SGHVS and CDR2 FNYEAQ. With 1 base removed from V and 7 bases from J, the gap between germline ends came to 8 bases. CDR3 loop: CASSLGSKEQYF. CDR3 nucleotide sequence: TGTGCCAGCAGCTTAGGGAGTAAAGAGCAGTACTTC.

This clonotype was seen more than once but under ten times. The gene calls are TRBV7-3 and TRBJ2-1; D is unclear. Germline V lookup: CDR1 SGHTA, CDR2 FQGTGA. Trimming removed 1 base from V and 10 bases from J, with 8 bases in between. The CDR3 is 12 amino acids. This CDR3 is CASSLSVGEQFF. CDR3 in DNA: TGTGCCAGCAGCTTAAGTGTGGGGGAGCAGTTCTTC.

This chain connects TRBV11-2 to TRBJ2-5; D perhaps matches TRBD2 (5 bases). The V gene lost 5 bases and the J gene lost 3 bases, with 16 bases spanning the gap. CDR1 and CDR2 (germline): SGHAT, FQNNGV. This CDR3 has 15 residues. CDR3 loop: CASSPQLVSEETQYF. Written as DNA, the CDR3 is TGTGCCAGCAGCCCGCAACTTGTTAGCGAAGAGACCCAGTACTTC.

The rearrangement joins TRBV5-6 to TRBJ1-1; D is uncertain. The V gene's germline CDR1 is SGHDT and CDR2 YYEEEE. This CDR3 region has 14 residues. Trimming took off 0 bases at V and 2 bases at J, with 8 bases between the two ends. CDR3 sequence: CASSLVAANTEAFF. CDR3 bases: TGTGCCAGCAGCTTGGTGGCAGCCAACACTGAAGCTTTCTTT.